Following are 14 T cell receptor beta chains from one sample sequenced in a study of regulatory T cells in long-lasting Graves disease. Building of the TCR beta libraries involved iRepertoire HTBI primers and Arm-PCR of CDR3 regions. MiXCR was run by TCRdb on the multiplex PCR reads, yielding one entry per CDR3 protein. This sample has hundreds of thousands of distinct CDR3 sequences; around 16% occur once, and the top ten carry approximately 7.8%. The time point is: newly diagnosed GD, antithyroid drugs for less than 3 months. The TCR library used RNA extracted from PBMCs. The sample was also linked to a second study, of T cells in Graves' hyperthyroidism and ophthalmopathy.

The specimen comprised peripheral blood mononuclear cells (PBMCs), sampled at new diagnosis, from a patient treated with antithyroid drugs. The source of these receptors is a woman aged 40 to 55 with Graves disease.

This clonotype was seen ten or more times. This sequence joins TRBV20-1 and TRBJ2-3; TRBD2 is a possible D gene (6 bases). Between the trimmed V and J ends, which lost 1 base and 1 base, there was a span of 21 bases. The CDR3 consists of 18 residues. The germline V gene encodes CDR1 DFQATT and CDR2 SNEGSKA (reference sequence). CDR3 amino acids: CSARGLGSGRSGTDTQYF. As DNA, the CDR3 is TGCAGTGCTAGAGGCTTGGGTAGCGGTCGATCCGGCACAGATACGCAGTATTTT.

This clonotype was picked up many times. The V gene is TRBV20-1, the J gene TRBJ2-7, with 9 nucleotides matching TRBD2. This CDR3 comprises 12 residues. Germline V gene sequence: CDR1 DFQATT, CDR2 SNEGSKA (reference sequence). V dropped 2 bases and J dropped 9; count of bases not matched to a gene: 5. Here the CDR3 reads CSARLAGSGQYF. The CDR3 coding sequence is TGCAGTGCTAGACTAGCGGGAAGCGGGCAGTACTTC.

This clonotype was seen many times. The chain carries TRBV27 and TRBJ2-7; no reliable D call. The CDR3 totals 15 residues. Trimming removed 0 bases at V and 3 bases at J, with 12 bases between. Looked up from germline, CDR1 is MNHEY and CDR2 is SMNVEV (reference sequence). The CDR3 sequence: CASSLSSDGFYEQYF. CDR3 in DNA: TGTGCCAGCAGTTTATCGTCGGACGGCTTCTACGAGCAGTACTTC.

This clonotype came up many times. The V and J genes are TRBV10-3 and TRBJ2-1; D is possibly TRBD1 (6 bases). Germline-derived CDR1 and CDR2 are ENHRY and SYGVKD. CDR3 length: 16 amino acids. Trimming removed 0 bases at V and 4 bases at J, with 13 bases between. The CDR3 here is CAISESRGSAYNEQFF. The CDR3 nucleotides read TGTGCCATCAGTGAGTCGAGGGGGAGCGCGTACAATGAGCAGTTCTTC.

This clonotype has a handful of counts. The chain joins TRBV4-3 to TRBJ2-7; D is possibly TRBD2 (5 bases). Per the germline V gene, CDR1 is LGHNA and CDR2 is YSLEER. CDR3 size: 15 residues. V was clipped by 1 base and J by 4 bases, with 14 bases between them. The CDR3 coding sequence is TGCGCCAGCAGCCAAGTTCGGGGTCCAGGATACGAGCAGTACTTC. This encodes CASSQVRGPGYEQYF.

This clonotype was counted ten times or more. V and J are TRBV12-3 or TRBV12-4 and TRBJ1-2, with 8 bases aligning to TRBD1. Trimming took 5 bases from V and 7 from J; bases not matched to a gene: 6. The CDR3 is 13 residues long. DNA for the CDR3: TGTGCCAGCAGTACAGGGGGGGCTAGTGGCTACACCTTC. Translation gives CASSTGGASGYTF.

This chain links TRBV6-5 with TRBJ2-7; 9 positions agree with TRBD1. The CDR3 is 16 amino acids. In germline, CDR1 is MNHEY, CDR2 SVGAGI. The trim removed 0 bases at V and 2 bases at J, leaving 5 bases unmatched. In DNA form, the CDR3 reads TGTGCCAGCAGTTACTCGACAGGGGGTAGAACCTACGAGCAGTACTTC. Protein product: CASSYSTGGRTYEQYF.

The chain employs TRBV9 and TRBJ2-1; 7 bases map to TRBD1. With 0 bases clipped from V and 0 bases from J, the junction kept 9 bases outside the gene matches. CDR1 and CDR2 from the germline V gene are SGDLS and YYNGEE. The CDR3 has 18 residues. As DNA, the CDR3 is TGTGCCAGCAGCGTAGCCCAGAGAGGGACAGACTCCTACAATGAGCAGTTCTTC. Translated: CASSVAQRGTDSYNEQFF.

The chain links TRBV10-2 to TRBJ2-3; 8 bases line up with TRBD2. The germline V gene encodes CDR1 WSHSY and CDR2 SAAADI. The CDR3 runs to 13 residues. J lost 5 bases, V lost 7 bases, and 5 bases had no gene match. This CDR3 reads CASTPAGVDTQYF. DNA for the CDR3: TGCGCCAGCACCCCAGCGGGAGTAGATACGCAGTATTTT.

At least ten counts were recorded for this clonotype. V gene TRBV14 combines with J gene TRBJ2-5, with D uncertain. V was cut by 0 bases and J by 4 bases, with 6 bases left in between. The CDR3 totals 13 residues. Germline assignment: CDR1 SGHDN and CDR2 FVKESK. In nucleotides, the CDR3 is TGTGCCAGCAGCCAAGAGATGCGAGAGACCCAGTACTTC. This sequence encodes CASSQEMRETQYF.

The table lists this clonotype with many counts. The chain is built from TRBV5-6 and TRBJ2-3, with 9 bases aligning to TRBD2. Unmatched junction bases numbered 11, after V lost 3 bases and J lost 6 bases. This CDR3 has 16 amino acids. CDR1 SGHDT and CDR2 YYEEEE come from the germline V gene. In nucleotides, the CDR3 is TGTGCCAGCAGCTCGCCCAGTAGCGGGAGTTTGGATACGCAGTATTTT. Translation: CASSSPSSGSLDTQYF.

The chain combines TRBV5-6 with TRBJ2-7; no definite D call. Germline CDR1 reads SGHDT; CDR2 reads YYEEEE. There are 14 residues in the CDR3. V was cut by 0 bases and J by 6 bases, with 13 bases left in between. The CDR3 DNA sequence: TGTGCCAGCAGCTTGGTTGCAGTCAGCACCGAGCAGTACTTC. This encodes CASSLVAVSTEQYF.

This clonotype was observed a handful of times. The rearrangement uses TRBV4-3 and TRBJ1-5; possibly TRBD1 for D (6 bases). Germline V lookup: CDR1 LGHNA, CDR2 YSLEER. The CDR3 spans 17 residues. V gave up 0 bases and J gave up 6 bases, with 18 bases separating them. Written as DNA, the CDR3 is TGCGCCAGCAGCCAAGATCGGGCCCAGGGGCTCAGTCAGCCCCAGCATTTT. It encodes CASSQDRAQGLSQPQHF.

This chain links TRBV4-1 with TRBJ2-3, with 8 bases matching TRBD2. Germline loops: CDR1 MGHRA, CDR2 YSYEKL. V was clipped by 3 bases and J by 3 bases; unmatched bases: 8. This CDR3 is built from 16 residues. The CDR3 loop reads CASSQQVIAGTDTQYF. DNA of the CDR3: TGCGCCAGCAGCCAGCAAGTAATAGCGGGGACAGATACGCAGTATTTT.